In this sample, the clone carrying this TCR beta chain turned up a few times. This record belongs to a study of shared clonotypes between healthy human individuals. In the study overall: Sampling drew on donors who were a couple of women and a few men aged 18 to 49.

The table came from immunoSEQ multiplex PCR; TCRdb's copy has only in-frame clones and leaves some out. The sample carries roughly 2 million clones, 95% recorded once. Deletions cut 6 bases from V and 3 bases from J, with 18 bases between. The length of the CDR3 is 16 residues. CDR1 and CDR2 from the germline V gene are LNHDA and SQIVND (reference sequence). The sequencing input was naive CD4+ T cells sorted from blood. Subset meaning: CD45RA+ positively selected. This sequence joins TRBV19 and TRBJ1-5; D might be TRBD1 (6 bases). This TCR was sampled from a man in his late teens or twenties in good health. The CDR3 coding sequence is TGTGCCAGTAGCCGAGGACAGAACCTTCTCAATCAGCCCCAGCATTTT. As protein: CASSRGQNLLNQPQHF.